This T cell receptor beta chain appears in the sequencing data of a study of T cells after yellow fever vaccination. In the study overall: The authors prepared low-cell-number fractions using SMART-Seq v4 Ultra Low Input.

There are 12 residues in the CDR3. Germline V gene sequence: CDR1 SGHAT, CDR2 FQNNGV. Trimming pared 4 bases from V and 5 bases from J, leaving 6 bases between. Notes on the study in general: A large majority of primary-vaccination clones showed up again after the booster (just under 97% CD4, around 88% CD8). Though weaker, the secondary response peaked faster, on day 5 versus 15.

UMIs and a universal primer site were added when TCR cDNA was made by 5'RACE template switching. MiXCR was run by TCRdb on the 5' RACE reads, yielding one entry per CDR3 protein. This repertoire shows under 150,000 distinct CDR3 sequences, approximately 16% found once; its top ten account for roughly 43%. A remark on this clonotype: The antigen is not known.

The source was CD8+ T cells sorted from PBMCs, collected 5 days after the yellow fever booster vaccination. V usage is TRBV11-2 and J usage is TRBJ2-1; no clear D gene. The sequence was collected from a young man who received the YFV17D yellow fever vaccine. The DNA for the CDR3 is TGTGCCAGCAGCTCAATGAACAATGAGCAGTTCTTC. Amino acids: CASSSMNNEQFF.